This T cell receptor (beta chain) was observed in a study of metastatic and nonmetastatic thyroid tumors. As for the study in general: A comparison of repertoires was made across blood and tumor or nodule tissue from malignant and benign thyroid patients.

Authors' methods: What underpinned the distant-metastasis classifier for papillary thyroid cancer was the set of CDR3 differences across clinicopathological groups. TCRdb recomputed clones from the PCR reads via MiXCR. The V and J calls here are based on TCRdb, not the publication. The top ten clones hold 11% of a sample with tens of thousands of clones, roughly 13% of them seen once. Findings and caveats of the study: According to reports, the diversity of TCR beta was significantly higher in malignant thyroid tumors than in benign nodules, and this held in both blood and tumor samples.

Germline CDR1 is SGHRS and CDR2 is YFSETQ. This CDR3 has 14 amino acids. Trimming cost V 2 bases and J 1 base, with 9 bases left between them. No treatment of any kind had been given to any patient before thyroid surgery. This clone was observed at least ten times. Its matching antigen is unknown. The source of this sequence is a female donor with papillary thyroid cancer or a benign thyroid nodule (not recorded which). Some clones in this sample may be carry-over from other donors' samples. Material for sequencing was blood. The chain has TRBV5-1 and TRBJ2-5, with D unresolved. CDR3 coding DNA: TGCGCCAGCAGCTTAGTATGGGGCCAAGAGACCCAGTACTTC. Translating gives CASSLVWGQETQYF.